The 18 T cell receptor beta chains listed next were all sequenced from one sample in a study of blood T cells in healthy people across ages. Then a second PCR, running roughly 7 to 12 cycles, was carried out with a sample-barcoded 5' primer and a J-beta primer mix. Each CDR3 protein is one row after TCRdb ran MiXCR on the 5' RACE reads. The sample includes 950,000 to 1,200,000 distinct CDR3 sequences, more than 30% of them seen just once. The specimen sequenced was blood. The receptors stem from a young man in good health.

This clonotype was detected a few times. The chain carries TRBV11-1 and TRBJ2-5, with D tentatively TRBD2 (5 bases). This CDR3 is built from 13 residues. V was pared by 3 bases and J by 11 bases, with 16 bases between. CDR1 is SGHAT, CDR2 FQDESV, per germline (reference sequence). In DNA, the CDR3 is TGTGCCAGCAGCTTCGCCGAGGGATGGGAGCAGTACTTC. Translated, it gives CASSFAEGWEQYF.

This clonotype has only a few counts. The gene calls are TRBV7-8 and TRBJ2-1, with TRBD2 matching over 7 bases. This CDR3 region has 16 residues. From germline, CDR1 is SGHVS and CDR2 FQNEAQ. J lost 4 bases, V lost 1 base, and 7 bases had no gene match. The CDR3 reads CASSLDLGGMYNEQFF. The CDR3 DNA follows: TGTGCCAGCAGCTTAGATCTCGGGGGGATGTACAATGAGCAGTTCTTC.

This clonotype was recorded a few times. This sequence joins TRBV9 and TRBJ2-2, with D possibly matching TRBD2 (7 bases). Trimming left V 2 bases short and J 1 base short, with 9 bases between. CDR3 length: 15 amino acids. The germline V gene has CDR1 SGDLS and CDR2 YYNGEE. The CDR3 spells CASSVRGGNTGELFF. Here the CDR3 DNA reads TGTGCCAGCAGCGTTAGGGGGGGGAACACCGGGGAGCTGTTTTTT.

This clonotype is a singleton in its sample. The chain joins TRBV5-1 to TRBJ2-5; 7 bases line up with TRBD1. CDR3 size: 16 residues. Germline V gene data show CDR1 as SGHRS and CDR2 as YFSETQ. V lost 3 bases to trimming and J lost 11 bases; unmatched junction nucleotides: 19. CDR3 in amino acids: CASSSDRTGRYNEQYF. The DNA of the CDR3 is TGCGCCAGCAGCTCCGATCGGACAGGCCGATACAATGAGCAGTACTTC.

In this sample, this clonotype turned up a few times. The V call is TRBV20-1, the J call TRBJ1-5; 7 bases agree with TRBD1. V lost 3 bases and J lost 3; bases outside the gene matches: 5. CDR1 is DFQATT and CDR2 is SNEGSKA in the germline V gene (reference sequence). This CDR3 spans 14 amino acids. This CDR3 is CSARGDSTNQPQHF. DNA of the CDR3: TGCAGTGCTAGGGGGGACAGCACCAATCAGCCCCAGCATTTT.

The chain couples TRBV3-1 to TRBJ1-1, with D tentatively TRBD1 (6 bases). The V gene lost 4 bases and the J gene lost 10 bases, with 28 bases spanning the gap. This CDR3 has 17 residues. CDR1 LGHDT and CDR2 YNNKEL come from the germline V gene (reference sequence). The CDR3 reads CASSPRGGEVGSIRAFF. The CDR3 DNA sequence: TGTGCCAGCAGCCCCAGGGGAGGGGAGGTTGGATCTATTCGAGCTTTCTTT.

This rearrangement joins TRBV12-3 or TRBV12-4 to TRBJ2-5; no reliable D call. This CDR3 is 13 amino acids long. Between the trimmed V and J ends, which lost 3 bases and 0 bases, there was a span of 5 bases. In nucleotides, the CDR3 is TGTGCCAGCAGTTTCTCGGACCAAGAGACCCAGTACTTC. It specifies CASSFSDQETQYF.

This rearrangement joins TRBV20-1 to TRBJ2-7; tentatively, D is TRBD1 (5 bases). The CDR3 consists of 16 residues. Germline CDR1 is DFQATT and CDR2 is SNEGSKA (reference sequence). Trimming took off 0 bases at V and 2 bases at J, with 17 bases between the two ends. CDR3 bases: TGCAGTGCTAGAGATTCACAGGTACCTACGACCTACGAGCAGTACTTC. It codes for CSARDSQVPTTYEQYF.

The table lists this clonotype with a count of one. The CDR3 region is CASRSGTVPIWYGYTF. CDR3 DNA: TGTGCCAGCAGGTCCGGGACAGTTCCTATTTGGTATGGCTACACCTTC. V usage is TRBV12-3 or TRBV12-4 and J usage is TRBJ1-2; 7 bases fit TRBD1. The V and J ends lost 6 bases and 5 bases, in that order; junction bases with no gene match: 15. This CDR3 has 16 residues.

In its sample, this clonotype was seen a few times. Compared with germline, one end of the junction differs, possibly owing to a read error. The V call is TRBV6-2 or TRBV6-3, the J call TRBJ2-5; TRBD1 agrees at 7 bases. This CDR3 spans 14 amino acids. Germline CDR1 is MNHEY and CDR2 is SVGEGT. The CDR3 sequence is CVSTQRRDRETQYF. CDR3 bases: TGTGTCAGCACACAACGCCGGGACAGAGAGACCCAGTACTTC.

This clonotype came up many times. This rearrangement joins TRBV29-1 to TRBJ1-2; D might be TRBD1 (6 bases). The CDR3 contains 13 residues. V was pared by 3 bases and J by 4 bases, with 12 bases between. Looked up from germline, CDR1 is SQVTM and CDR2 is ANQGSEA. The CDR3 nucleotides are TGCAGCGTTGACAGGGGACTTGGCTATGGCTACACCTTC. Translation gives CSVDRGLGYGYTF.

The V call is TRBV2, the J call TRBJ1-2; unclear D gene. The CDR3 contains 13 residues. The germline CDR1 and CDR2 sequences are SNHLY and FYNNEI. Trimming pared 1 base from V and 3 bases from J, leaving 6 bases between. CDR3 amino acids: CASSEGQDYGYTF. The CDR3 DNA follows: TGTGCCAGCAGTGAAGGGCAGGACTATGGCTACACCTTC.

This clonotype was found a few times. This rearrangement joins TRBV6-6 to TRBJ1-2; 10 positions match TRBD1. In germline, CDR1 is MNHNY, CDR2 SVGAGI (reference sequence). Unmatched junction bases numbered 5, after V lost 5 bases and J lost 8 bases. This CDR3 is 13 amino acids long. DNA of the CDR3: TGTGCCAGCAGTCGACAGGGGGCAGGGGGCTACACCTTC. This encodes CASSRQGAGGYTF.

V gene TRBV4-2 combines with J gene TRBJ1-2; D is undetermined. Germline V gene data show CDR1 as LGHNA and CDR2 as YNFKEQ. This CDR3 has 14 residues. Trimming cost V 3 bases and J 5 bases, with 13 bases left between them. CDR3 nucleotides: TGTGCCAGCAGCCAGAGCCCGGAGGCTTATGGCTACACCTTC. It specifies CASSQSPEAYGYTF.

This clonotype was seen more than once but under ten times. The chain uses TRBV12-3 or TRBV12-4 and TRBJ1-2, with a weak D call TRBD1 (6 bases). This CDR3 has 15 amino acids. Trimming left V 2 bases short and J 6 bases short, with 16 bases between. This CDR3 reads CASSLMVTGIHGYTF. The CDR3 coding sequence is TGTGCCAGCAGTTTAATGGTCACAGGGATTCATGGCTACACCTTC.

This sequence joins TRBV6-5 and TRBJ2-3, with D possibly matching TRBD1 (6 bases). The V end was cut by 6 bases, the J end by 10 bases, with 17 bases between. The CDR3 length is 13 residues. Germline V gives CDR1 MNHEY, CDR2 SVGAGI. This CDR3 reads CASSQDSSGSQYF. In DNA form, the CDR3 reads TGTGCCAGCAGCCAGGACAGCTCAGGGTCGCAGTATTTT.

J is TRBJ1-1 and V is TRBV20-1; D not resolved. V was clipped by 0 bases and J by 0 bases, with 5 bases between them. The germline gives CDR1 DFQATT, CDR2 SNEGSKA (reference sequence). The CDR3 spans 13 residues. CDR3 region: CSARDDLNTEAFF. The CDR3 bases are TGCAGTGCTAGAGACGACCTGAACACTGAAGCTTTCTTT.

The sample holds a few counts of this clonotype. V and J are TRBV11-2 and TRBJ1-4; the D gene is possibly TRBD1 (5 bases). This CDR3 contains 14 residues. Trimming shortened V by 3 bases and J by 5 bases, and 10 bases separated the two germline ends. CDR1 is SGHAT, CDR2 FQNNGV, per germline. CDR3: CASSFGDVNEKLFF. Here the CDR3 DNA reads TGTGCCAGCAGCTTTGGGGACGTGAATGAAAAACTGTTTTTT. Complete variable domain (other parts from reference TRBV11-2 and TRBJ1-4): EAGVAQSPRYKIIEKRQSVAFWCNPISGHATLYWYQQILGQGPKLLIQFQNNGVVDDSQLPKDRFSAERLKGVDSTLKIQPAKLEDSAVYLCASSFGDVNEKLFFGSGTQLSVL.